A selection of T cell receptor beta chains follows, all from one sample in a study of beta chain features in type 1 diabetes. Some clones are missing from TCRdb's copy, which holds only in-frame ones; the method was immunoSEQ multiplex PCR. The sample carries about 700,000 clones, around 15% recorded once. The sequenced sample was naive CD4+ T cells from blood. The receptors come from a man aged 18 to 30 with type 1 diabetes. The conserved cysteine and the conserved F or W are not part of the CDR3 here. Fields, in order: J gene, V gene, CDR3 protein.

J gene: TRBJ2-5
V gene: TRBV10-3
CDR3 protein: AISGVLETQY

J gene: TRBJ1-2
V gene: TRBV30
CDR3 protein: AWSPQGPFYGYT

J gene: TRBJ1-2
V gene: TRBV30
CDR3 protein: AWSLGSYGYT

J gene: TRBJ1-6
V gene: TRBV6-5
CDR3 protein: ASSYSGQGDSPLH

J gene: TRBJ2-7
V gene: TRBV5-6
CDR3 protein: ASKESPRTGDYEQY

J gene: TRBJ2-1
V gene: TRBV6-5
CDR3 protein: ASSYERGSSYNEQF

J gene: TRBJ2-7
V gene: TRBV7-2
CDR3 protein: ASSSRPQGGDEQY

J gene: TRBJ1-4
V gene: TRBV4-2
CDR3 protein: ASSQAGSSNEKLF

J gene: TRBJ1-4
V gene: TRBV18
CDR3 protein: ASSPSERRVF

J gene: TRBJ2-5
V gene: TRBV21-1
CDR3 protein: ASSTRQKETQY

J gene: TRBJ2-2
V gene: TRBV11-3
CDR3 protein: ASSLRSAAGELF

J gene: TRBJ2-7
V gene: TRBV5-4
CDR3 protein: ASSPEGGLRNEQY

J gene: TRBJ1-3
V gene: TRBV5-1
CDR3 protein: ASSLARDTGNTIY

J gene: TRBJ2-7
V gene: TRBV5-1
CDR3 protein: ASSLEGLSSYEQY

J gene: TRBJ2-7
V gene: TRBV10-2
CDR3 protein: ASSEVAGYREQY

J gene: TRBJ2-6
V gene: TRBV6-1
CDR3 protein: ASPGASGANVLT

J gene: TRBJ2-2
V gene: TRBV4-2
CDR3 protein: ASSPGTPSNTGELF

J gene: TRBJ1-6
V gene: TRBV5-4
CDR3 protein: ASSPDRGSPLH

J gene: TRBJ2-1
V gene: TRBV30
CDR3 protein: AWTKGKTRVGRGSSYNEQF

J gene: TRBJ2-7
V gene: TRBV6-1
CDR3 protein: ASSEAGQGVNEQY

J gene: TRBJ2-7
V gene: TRBV28
CDR3 protein: ASSLSRTRQY

J gene: TRBJ1-2
V gene: TRBV7-2
CDR3 protein: ASSLQRDDGYT

J gene: TRBJ2-1
V gene: TRBV5-5
CDR3 protein: ASSLNPGSHNEQF

J gene: TRBJ2-7
V gene: TRBV30
CDR3 protein: AWSVTSYEQY

J gene: TRBJ1-5
V gene: TRBV6-5
CDR3 protein: ASSTTGEPPQH

J gene: TRBJ2-7
V gene: TRBV7-8
CDR3 protein: ASSLGAGGSYEQY

J gene: TRBJ2-7
V gene: TRBV7-9
CDR3 protein: ASSLEAGVPDEQY

J gene: TRBJ2-7
V gene: TRBV15
CDR3 protein: ATSRDLVGSEQY

J gene: TRBJ2-7
V gene: TRBV10-1
CDR3 protein: ASSEEGEQY

J gene: TRBJ1-2
V gene: TRBV9
CDR3 protein: ASSVSAGEGGIYGYT

J gene: TRBJ2-1
V gene: TRBV30
CDR3 protein: AWSLHNEQF

J gene: TRBJ1-4
V gene: TRBV15
CDR3 protein: ATSPRTGWGNNEKLF

J gene: TRBJ1-1
V gene: TRBV7-9
CDR3 protein: ASSLEAGNVLLG

J gene: TRBJ1-1
V gene: TRBV19
CDR3 protein: ASSIGRPTLNTEAF

J gene: TRBJ2-5
V gene: TRBV9
CDR3 protein: ASSARTHETQY

J gene: TRBJ1-6
V gene: TRBV5-1
CDR3 protein: ASAPSDNSPLH

J gene: TRBJ2-3
V gene: TRBV7-6
CDR3 protein: ASSLNSPPPDTQY

J gene: TRBJ2-3
V gene: TRBV5-1
CDR3 protein: ASSIVPSTDTQY

J gene: TRBJ1-5
V gene: TRBV6-7
CDR3 protein: ASSYLPTGRDSSQPQH

J gene: TRBJ1-1
V gene: TRBV7-9
CDR3 protein: ASSENPVQNTEAF

J gene: TRBJ2-5
V gene: TRBV27
CDR3 protein: ASSSIGAETQY

J gene: TRBJ1-3
V gene: TRBV25-1
CDR3 protein: ASSEYEQATISGNTIY

J gene: TRBJ2-2
V gene: TRBV30
CDR3 protein: AWSTVQPGELF

J gene: TRBJ1-6
V gene: TRBV5-4
CDR3 protein: ASSLVPDSPLH

J gene: TRBJ2-1
V gene: TRBV7-6
CDR3 protein: ASSSGTSGGHNEQF

J gene: TRBJ2-3
V gene: TRBV9
CDR3 protein: ASSAIGKGTDTQY

J gene: TRBJ2-3
V gene: TRBV12-5
CDR3 protein: ASGLSRTDRAGPSQY

J gene: TRBJ2-5
V gene: TRBV19
CDR3 protein: ATSAGGQETQY

J gene: TRBJ2-5
V gene: TRBV2
CDR3 protein: ASRGGETQY

J gene: TRBJ2-7
V gene: TRBV18
CDR3 protein: ASSPNEGPYHEQY

J gene: TRBJ2-2
V gene: TRBV5-1
CDR3 protein: ASGVSGTSFTGELF

J gene: TRBJ1-1
V gene: TRBV7-9
CDR3 protein: ASSYLNTEAF

J gene: TRBJ1-4
V gene: TRBV28
CDR3 protein: ASSSNEKLF

J gene: TRBJ1-4
V gene: TRBV9
CDR3 protein: ASSPGAATNEKLF

J gene: TRBJ1-1
V gene: TRBV7-9
CDR3 protein: ASSFWPNTEAF